The clone carrying this TCR beta chain was observed a few times. These data come from a study of identical twins. Everyone who gave samples was a healthy Caucasian. Using its own MiXCR run on the 5' RACE reads, TCRdb lists one record per CDR3 protein. The repertoire consists of 1.5 million to 2 million distinct CDR3 sequences, with around 33% occurring once and the leading ten covering about 0.27%. The sequenced sample was cord blood. The clonotype comes from a newborn girl in good health.

The CDR3 nucleotides are TGTGCCACCAGTGATTTTGTCCGGGACAGCACAGATACGCAGTATTTT. This encodes CATSDFVRDSTDTQYF. The chain recombines TRBV24-1 with TRBJ2-3; D possibly matches TRBD1 or TRBD2 (5 bases each). The CDR3 extends over 16 amino acids. Germline lookup yields CDR1 KGHDR and CDR2 SFDVKD. Trimming cost V 1 base and J 0 bases, with 10 bases left between them.